Listed below are T cell receptor beta chains from one sample, sequenced in a study of regulatory T cells in long-lasting Graves disease. TCRdb independently ran MiXCR on the multiplex PCR reads; one entry per CDR3 protein. Counted here are roughly 350,000 distinct CDR3 sequences, around 15% occurring once; the ten biggest clones make up around 20%. The sample was also linked to a second study, of T cells in Graves' hyperthyroidism and ophthalmopathy.

The starting material was peripheral blood mononuclear cells (PBMCs), obtained at new diagnosis, from a patient treated with antithyroid drugs. All receptors derive from a young woman with Graves disease. CDR3s include the opening cysteine and the closing phenylalanine or tryptophan. Each record gives: D gene, clone size, J gene, V gene, CDR3 protein, CDR3 DNA. A D gene is named only where the DNA matches it firmly. The size of a clone is reported for some rows only, either as once, few or many, or as a class for expanded clones.

D: .
size: many
J: TRBJ2-7
V: TRBV28
CDR3: CASRPQDRGEQYF
DNA: TGTGCCAGCCGCCCCCAGGATAGGGGCGAGCAGTACTTC

D: TRBD1
size: many
J: TRBJ1-1
V: TRBV3-1
CDR3: CASSLTARGRTEAFF
DNA: TGTGCCAGCAGCCTGACGGCCAGGGGGCGGACTGAAGCTTTCTTT

D: .
size: many
J: TRBJ2-7
V: TRBV28
CDR3: CASKIRDGISYEQYF
DNA: TGTGCCAGCAAAATCCGGGACGGGATATCCTACGAGCAGTACTTC

D: .
size: many
J: TRBJ1-3
V: TRBV12-3/TRBV12-4
CDR3: CASSYRDGFSGNTIYF
DNA: TGTGCCAGCAGTTACCGGGACGGTTTCTCTGGAAACACCATATATTTT

D: TRBD2
size: many
J: TRBJ2-3
V: TRBV3-1
CDR3: CASSQVRLAGGGDTQYF
DNA: TGTGCCAGCAGCCAAGTCCGACTAGCGGGAGGGGGAGATACGCAGTATTTT

D: TRBD1
size: .
J: TRBJ1-1
V: TRBV6-4
CDR3: CASRKDRGDPEAFF
DNA: TGTGCCAGCAGAAAGGACAGGGGGGACCCTGAAGCTTTCTTT

D: TRBD2
size: many
J: TRBJ2-5
V: TRBV4-2
CDR3: CASSHSSGGRQETQYF
DNA: TGTGCCAGCAGCCACTCTAGCGGGGGCCGCCAAGAGACCCAGTACTTC

D: .
size: many
J: TRBJ2-5
V: TRBV5-1
CDR3: CASSPNRVGTFETQYF
DNA: TGCGCCAGCAGCCCTAACAGGGTAGGGACTTTCGAGACCCAGTACTTC

D: TRBD2
size: .
J: TRBJ2-1
V: TRBV11-2
CDR3: CASRQSLGLLAGVYNEQFF
DNA: TGTGCCAGCAGACAGAGCCTCGGGTTACTAGCGGGAGTATACAATGAGCAGTTCTTC

D: TRBD1
size: many
J: TRBJ2-5
V: TRBV7-3
CDR3: CASARDSARGTQYF
DNA: TGTGCCAGCGCGAGGGACAGCGCCCGAGGGACCCAGTACTTC

D: .
size: many
J: TRBJ1-1
V: TRBV28
CDR3: CASSLPLNTEAFF
DNA: TGTGCCAGCAGTTTACCATTGAACACTGAAGCTTTCTTT

D: TRBD2
size: many
J: TRBJ2-3
V: TRBV15
CDR3: CATSAQRASGTDTQYF
DNA: TGTGCCACCAGCGCCCAAAGGGCTAGCGGAACAGATACGCAGTATTTT

D: .
size: .
J: TRBJ2-7
V: TRBV12-3/TRBV12-4
CDR3: CASSYLRQAREQYF
DNA: TGTGCCAGCAGTTACCTTCGACAGGCTCGCGAGCAGTACTTC

D: .
size: few
J: TRBJ2-2
V: TRBV11-2
CDR3: CASSFLGGTDTGELFF
DNA: TGTGCCAGCAGCTTCCTGGGGGGGACAGACACCGGGGAGCTGTTTTTT

D: TRBD2
size: .
J: TRBJ2-1
V: TRBV20-1
CDR3: CSAREGRYNEQFF
DNA: TGCAGTGCAAGGGAGGGGCGCTACAATGAGCAGTTCTTC

D: TRBD2
size: few
J: TRBJ2-2
V: TRBV7-6
CDR3: CASSSAGAGNTGELFF
DNA: TGTGCCAGCAGTTCAGCGGGAGCGGGCAACACCGGGGAGCTGTTTTTT

D: .
size: .
J: TRBJ1-6
V: TRBV12-3/TRBV12-4
CDR3: CASSRRNNSPLHF
DNA: TGTGCCAGCAGCCGACGGAATAATTCACCCCTCCACTTT

D: .
size: many
J: TRBJ2-3
V: TRBV4-1
CDR3: CASSDELVRDPDTQYF
DNA: TGCGCCAGCAGTGATGAGCTAGTCCGGGATCCAGATACGCAGTATTTT

D: .
size: few
J: TRBJ1-4
V: TRBV30
CDR3: CAWSVPSRGKLFF
DNA: TGTGCCTGGAGTGTACCGTCCCGGGGAAAACTGTTTTTT

D: TRBD2
size: many
J: TRBJ2-3
V: TRBV2
CDR3: CASRRGGPTDTQYF
DNA: TGTGCCAGCAGACGCGGGGGGCCCACAGATACGCAGTATTTT

D: .
size: few
J: TRBJ2-1
V: TRBV25-1
CDR3: CASSAPTPGRTDEQFF
DNA: TGTGCCAGCAGTGCCCCGACGCCGGGTAGGACGGATGAGCAGTTCTTC

D: TRBD1
size: few
J: TRBJ2-1
V: TRBV4-1
CDR3: CASSRPEDRANNEQFF
DNA: TGCGCCAGCAGCCGACCGGAGGACAGGGCTAACAATGAGCAGTTCTTC

D: .
size: many
J: TRBJ2-7
V: TRBV7-9
CDR3: CASSPIDLGGSYEQYF
DNA: TGTGCCAGCAGCCCTATAGATCTGGGGGGATCCTACGAGCAGTACTTC

D: TRBD1
size: many
J: TRBJ2-7
V: TRBV12-3/TRBV12-4
CDR3: CASSNRRDRGRSLSYEQYF
DNA: TGTGCCAGCAGTAACCGTAGGGACAGGGGGCGTAGTCTATCCTACGAGCAGTACTTC